Only one count was recorded for the clone carrying this T cell receptor beta chain. Profiling relied on immunoSEQ multiplex PCR, and the TCRdb table lists in-frame clones only, not all of them. The table lists some 1,400,000 clones, 96% of them singletons. This sample is part of a study of shared clonotypes between healthy human individuals. As for the study in general: The study used three CD4 naive, three CD4 memory, two CD8 naive and one CD8 memory plate per donor.

V lost 1 base to trimming and J lost 3 bases, with 7 bases between them. The CDR3 is 13 amino acids. Germline V gene sequence: CDR1 SGHRS, CDR2 YFSETQ. The clonotype comes from a man aged 25-45 years in good health. Sequencing was carried out using naive CD4+ T cells sorted from blood. This sample's subset: CD45RA+ positively selected. The V gene is TRBV5-1, the J gene TRBJ1-1; no firm D call. The CDR3 region has the DNA TGCGCCAGCAGCTTGATGTGGGACACTGAAGCTTTCTTT. Protein sequence: CASSLMWDTEAFF.